This T cell receptor (beta chain) was profiled in a study of blood T cell repertoires in COVID-19. Overall study context: COVID-19 samples from acute and convalescent phases originated in the United States, Italy and Spain.

Unmatched junction bases numbered 8, after V lost 5 bases and J lost 7 bases. CDR1 and CDR2 (germline): SGHVS, FNYEAQ. CDR3 size: 16 residues. TCRdb keeps only in-frame clones here, not all; method: immunoSEQ multiplex PCR. The sample shows about 42,000 clones, 80% to 90% of them seen only once. The specimen was peripheral blood. The receptor was derived from a man aged 30-40 years with active or convalescent COVID-19. This chain joins TRBV7-6 and TRBJ2-1; TRBD2 matches 13 bases. The CDR3 DNA reads as TGTGCCAGCAGCGTAACTAGCGGGAGGGCCTGGAATGAGCAGTTCTTC. It translates to CASSVTSGRAWNEQFF.